The rows below give T cell receptor beta chains drawn from one sample of a study of T cells after yellow fever vaccination. One entry per CDR3 protein, called by TCRdb with MiXCR from the 5' RACE reads. The sample lists about 13,000 distinct CDR3 sequences, 4.9% occurring once. This specimen consisted of PBMCs, either bulk or a sorted T-cell subset (CD4+, CD8+, memory, or dextramer-sorted; not recorded which), obtained 45 days after the yellow fever booster vaccination. The source of these receptors is a man under 40 who received the YFV17D yellow fever vaccine. CDR3s include the opening cysteine and the closing phenylalanine or tryptophan. The D gene is left open where the match is weak. A clone size is listed for some rows: how often the clone was seen (once, few, many), or a class if it is expanded.

v_gene: TRBV25-1; j_gene: TRBJ1-2; d_gene: -; abundance: many; CDR3aa: CASSPRPANYGYTF; CDR3nt: TGTGCCAGCAGTCCCCGACCGGCGAACTATGGCTACACCTTC
v_gene: TRBV20-1; j_gene: TRBJ2-2; d_gene: TRBD2; abundance: many; CDR3aa: CSSLGGTGELFF; CDR3nt: TGCAGCTCTTTGGGGGGGACCGGGGAGCTGTTTTTT
v_gene: TRBV7-9; j_gene: TRBJ2-7; d_gene: -; abundance: many; CDR3aa: CASSGRLVFSYEQYF; CDR3nt: TGTGCCAGCAGCGGCAGACTAGTTTTCTCCTACGAGCAGTACTTC
v_gene: TRBV2; j_gene: TRBJ2-1; d_gene: TRBD1; abundance: many; CDR3aa: CASISGTGVYEQFF; CDR3nt: TGTGCCAGCATTTCAGGGACAGGGGTGTATGAGCAGTTCTTC
v_gene: TRBV27; j_gene: TRBJ2-3; d_gene: -; abundance: many; CDR3aa: CASSLEREADTQYF; CDR3nt: -
v_gene: TRBV2; j_gene: TRBJ2-7; d_gene: -; abundance: many; CDR3aa: CASSDNSGSVPYEQYF; CDR3nt: TGTGCCAGCAGTGATAATAGCGGAAGCGTCCCCTACGAGCAGTACTTC
v_gene: TRBV20-1; j_gene: TRBJ1-1; d_gene: -; abundance: many; CDR3aa: CSARHSVRATEAFF; CDR3nt: TGCAGTGCTCGCCACTCAGTAAGGGCCACTGAAGCTTTCTTT
v_gene: TRBV5-5; j_gene: TRBJ2-2; d_gene: TRBD1; abundance: many; CDR3aa: CASSPGWTGYSGELFF; CDR3nt: TGTGCCAGCAGCCCAGGATGGACAGGGTACTCCGGGGAGCTGTTTTTT
v_gene: TRBV6-2/TRBV6-3; j_gene: TRBJ2-7; d_gene: TRBD2; abundance: many; CDR3aa: CASSYLSGRFSYEQYF; CDR3nt: TGTGCCAGCAGTTACCTCAGCGGGAGGTTCTCCTACGAGCAGTACTTC
v_gene: TRBV7-2; j_gene: TRBJ2-1; d_gene: -; abundance: many; CDR3aa: CASRASSYNEQFF; CDR3nt: TGTGCCAGCCGGGCCAGCTCCTACAATGAGCAGTTCTTC
v_gene: TRBV5-1; j_gene: TRBJ2-2; d_gene: -; abundance: many; CDR3aa: CASTGTGHLKGTGELFF; CDR3nt: TGCGCCAGCACGGGAACGGGACACCTAAAGGGGACCGGGGAGCTGTTTTTT
v_gene: TRBV12-3/TRBV12-4; j_gene: TRBJ2-2; d_gene: TRBD1; abundance: many; CDR3aa: CASSPAPGQGNTGELFF; CDR3nt: TGTGCCAGCAGTCCCGCCCCGGGACAGGGGAACACCGGGGAGCTGTTTTTT
v_gene: TRBV25-1; j_gene: TRBJ2-3; d_gene: -; abundance: many; CDR3aa: CASSDRITDTQYF; CDR3nt: TGTGCCAGCAGTGATCGTATCACAGATACGCAGTATTTT
v_gene: TRBV12-3/TRBV12-4; j_gene: TRBJ2-2; d_gene: -; abundance: many; CDR3aa: CASTRDTGELFF; CDR3nt: TGTGCCAGCACCCGTGACACCGGGGAGCTGTTTTTT
v_gene: TRBV19; j_gene: TRBJ1-5; d_gene: -; abundance: -; CDR3aa: CASIRSGTQHF; CDR3nt: TGTGCCAGTATAAGGTCCGGGACCCAGCATTTT
v_gene: TRBV20-1; j_gene: TRBJ2-5; d_gene: -; abundance: many; CDR3aa: CSAPGGGETQYF; CDR3nt: TGCAGTGCCCCAGGGGGGGGGGAGACCCAGTACTTC
v_gene: TRBV7-9; j_gene: TRBJ2-1; d_gene: -; abundance: many; CDR3aa: CASSFTSYNEQFF; CDR3nt: TGTGCCAGCAGCTTTACTTCCTACAATGAGCAGTTCTTC
v_gene: TRBV19; j_gene: TRBJ1-3; d_gene: -; abundance: large; CDR3aa: CASSHRDSTTIYF; CDR3nt: TGTGCCAGTAGTCACAGGGACTCCACCACCATATATTTT
v_gene: TRBV7-2; j_gene: TRBJ1-5; d_gene: -; abundance: many; CDR3aa: CASSIREGGNQPQHF; CDR3nt: TGTGCCAGCAGCATCAGGGAGGGTGGCAATCAGCCCCAGCATTTT
v_gene: TRBV5-1; j_gene: TRBJ2-1; d_gene: TRBD1; abundance: many; CDR3aa: CASSLDSGQGYTYNEQFF; CDR3nt: TGCGCCAGCAGCTTGGACTCGGGACAGGGATATACCTACAATGAGCAGTTCTTC
v_gene: TRBV29-1; j_gene: TRBJ2-7; d_gene: TRBD2; abundance: many; CDR3aa: CSVSGLLAGNYEQYF; CDR3nt: TGCAGCGTTTCGGGTCTCTTAGCGGGAAATTACGAGCAGTACTTC
v_gene: TRBV6-5; j_gene: TRBJ1-5; d_gene: TRBD1; abundance: many; CDR3aa: CASSYPQGDVAGNQPQHF; CDR3nt: TGTGCCAGCAGTTACCCCCAGGGGGACGTAGCTGGAAATCAGCCCCAGCATTTT
v_gene: TRBV19; j_gene: TRBJ2-5; d_gene: TRBD2; abundance: many; CDR3aa: CASSIGLAGSETQYF; CDR3nt: TGTGCCAGTAGTATAGGACTAGCGGGATCAGAGACCCAGTACTTC
v_gene: TRBV11-2; j_gene: TRBJ2-1; d_gene: TRBD1; abundance: many; CDR3aa: CASSTTGASSYNEQFF; CDR3nt: TGTGCCAGCAGCACGACAGGGGCTAGCTCCTACAATGAGCAGTTCTTC
v_gene: TRBV18; j_gene: TRBJ2-5; d_gene: -; abundance: many; CDR3aa: CASSPRRAAMEQTQYF; CDR3nt: TGTGCCAGCTCACCACGAAGGGCCGCAATGGAGCAGACCCAGTACTTC
v_gene: TRBV11-2; j_gene: TRBJ2-5; d_gene: -; abundance: many; CDR3aa: CASRFYAKGTQYF; CDR3nt: TGTGCCAGCAGGTTCTACGCAAAAGGGACCCAGTACTTC
v_gene: TRBV4-3; j_gene: TRBJ2-1; d_gene: TRBD2; abundance: many; CDR3aa: CASSQDRSSGSDEQFF; CDR3nt: TGCGCCAGCAGCCAAGATAGGTCCAGCGGGAGCGATGAGCAGTTCTTC
v_gene: TRBV7-2; j_gene: TRBJ2-7; d_gene: TRBD2; abundance: many; CDR3aa: CASSLRGRVNEQYF; CDR3nt: TGTGCCAGCAGCTTACGCGGGAGAGTGAACGAGCAGTACTTC